One sample yielded the 5 T cell receptor beta chains listed below, sequenced in a study of naive and memory T cell subsets. An equimolar mix of two oligonucleotides served as the beta constant-region primer for TRBC1 and TRBC2. Four rounds of PCR amplified the ligated cDNA using nested alpha and beta constant-region primers plus SP2. MiXCR, applied by TCRdb to the UMI-ligation and nested PCR reads, yields one record per CDR3 protein. The profile shows approximately 29,000 distinct CDR3 sequences, under 20% of them singletons. What was sequenced was effector memory CD4+ T cells from blood. Subset indicated: effector memory, CD45RA- CD27-. These receptors originate from a human donor in good health.

At least ten counts were recorded for this clonotype. The chain is built from TRBV4-2 and TRBJ1-6; D remains ambiguous. Trimming took off 1 base at V and 7 bases at J, with 11 bases between the two ends. This CDR3 is built from 15 residues. The V gene's germline CDR1 is LGHNA and CDR2 YNFKEQ. Here the CDR3 DNA reads TGTGCCAGCAGCCAAGGCTTATACGGGAATTCACCCCTCCACTTT. Protein sequence: CASSQGLYGNSPLHF.

The chain couples TRBV20-1 to TRBJ2-7; D may be TRBD1 or TRBD2 (5 bases each). The ends were cut back, 6 bases at V and 1 base at J, with 10 bases in the middle. The CDR3 totals 12 residues. The germline CDR1 and CDR2 sequences are DFQATT and SNEGSKA (reference sequence). The CDR3 reads CSARDQSYEQYF. CDR3 DNA sequence: TGCAGTGCACGGGACCAGTCCTACGAGCAGTACTTC.

This clonotype was detected many times. The V gene is TRBV20-1, the J gene TRBJ1-2; 8 bases map to TRBD1. V dropped 4 bases and J dropped 5; count of bases not matched to a gene: 9. There are 14 residues in the CDR3. The germline V gene has CDR1 DFQATT and CDR2 SNEGSKA (reference sequence). CDR3 in amino acids: CSATKDRVVYGYTF. CDR3 coding DNA: TGCAGTGCTACCAAGGACAGGGTTGTTTATGGCTACACCTTC.

The V and J genes are TRBV20-1 and TRBJ1-1, with D unresolved. CDR3 size: 12 residues. V was cut by 3 bases and J by 8 bases, with 13 bases left in between. The germline V gene has CDR1 DFQATT and CDR2 SNEGSKA (reference sequence). CDR3 DNA: TGCAGTGCTAGGCGGACCGGTAAGGAAGCTTTCTTT. Encoded protein: CSARRTGKEAFF.

This clonotype was counted ten times or more. The CDR3: CASSTRQGGGYTF. The CDR3 DNA sequence: TGTGCCAGCAGTACGAGACAGGGCGGCGGCTACACCTTC. The rearrangement uses TRBV6-5 and TRBJ1-2, with 7 bases aligning to TRBD1. From germline, CDR1 is MNHEY and CDR2 SVGAGI. This CDR3 contains 13 residues. The V segment lost 5 bases and the J segment 8 bases; nucleotides outside the gene matches: 8.